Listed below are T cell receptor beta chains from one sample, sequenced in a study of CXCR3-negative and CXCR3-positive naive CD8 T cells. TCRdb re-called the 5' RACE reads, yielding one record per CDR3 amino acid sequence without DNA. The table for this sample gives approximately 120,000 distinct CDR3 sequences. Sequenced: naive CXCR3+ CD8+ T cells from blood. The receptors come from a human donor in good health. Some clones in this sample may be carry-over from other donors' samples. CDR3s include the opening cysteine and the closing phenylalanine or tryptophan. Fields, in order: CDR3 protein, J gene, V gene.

CASSLGSGLLLDEQFF	TRBJ2-1	TRBV11-2
CASSLDSGANVLTF	TRBJ2-6	TRBV19
CSATEGGNEQFF	TRBJ2-1	TRBV20-1
CASSEGDVLNEKLFF	TRBJ1-4	TRBV4-1
CASSWREGDEQFF	TRBJ2-1	TRBV7-7
CASSRTHYSNQPQHF	TRBJ1-5	TRBV28
CSARDPLAGGPGRETQYF	TRBJ2-5	TRBV20-1
CASSLTFDTQQAPGYGYTF	TRBJ1-2	TRBV5-1
CASSLYGTPSSYEQYF	TRBJ2-7	TRBV7-3
CATKGDRGFRAEAFF	TRBJ1-1	TRBV19
CASSLMSGGSLDTQYF	TRBJ2-3	TRBV7-7
CASSQLDRDNEQYF	TRBJ2-7	TRBV6-2/TRBV6-3
CASSPFGTGWSETQYF	TRBJ2-5	TRBV28
CASSLTSGLSNEQFF	TRBJ2-1	TRBV11-3
CASSLAVRAFEQFF	TRBJ2-1	TRBV7-9
CSVARTEVYNEQFF	TRBJ2-1	TRBV29-1
CASSRSGPIYSYEQYF	TRBJ2-7	TRBV12-3/TRBV12-4
CSVEDPEGQGRNEQYF	TRBJ2-7	TRBV29-1
CASSASGGYQETQYF	TRBJ2-5	TRBV4-1
CASGKIGLYEQYF	TRBJ2-7	TRBV5-6
CASSTSSRPRTDGTEAFF	TRBJ1-1	TRBV9
CATKTGRNPYNEQFF	TRBJ2-1	TRBV28
CASSLESGGYNYEQYF	TRBJ2-7	TRBV5-1
CASNTGGPLPGYF	TRBJ2-3	TRBV6-2/TRBV6-3
CSVEEGYEQYF	TRBJ2-7	TRBV29-1